This entry describes one TCR beta chain. Each donor supplied approximately 10 milliliters of peripheral blood. This record belongs to a study of blood T cells in healthy people across ages. Alongside a J-beta primer mix, a sample-barcoded 5' primer served in a second PCR lasting about 6 to 12 cycles. Each cDNA was tagged by a template-switch adaptor containing 12 random nucleotides. TCRdb analysed the 5' RACE reads with MiXCR anew, one entry per CDR3 protein. This sample has 1,100,000 or so distinct CDR3 sequences, with under 45% found just once. The V end lost 6 bases, the J end lost 2 bases, and 13 bases lay between the germline ends. The germline gives CDR1 WSHSY, CDR2 SAAADI. This CDR3 contains 15 residues.

This TCR was sampled from a woman aged 60-70 years in good health. The chain carries TRBV10-2 and TRBJ2-2; D not resolved. The source material was blood. CDR3 residues: CASSPRTPNTGELFF. The CDR3 nucleotides read TGCGCCAGCAGCCCTCGGACCCCCAACACCGGGGAGCTGTTTTTT.